The 3 T cell receptor beta chains below were found in one sample sequenced in a study of shared T cell receptors in the human thymus. Libraries were prepared by immunoSEQ multiplex PCR; TCRdb keeps only in-frame clonotypes and omits some of them. This sample yields more than 550,000 clones, of which around 87% are seen a single time; roughly 0.0089% belongs to the top ten. These records were also assigned to another study, of human thymus T cells.

Input material: thymocytes. These receptors were collected from a boy under three years old with a congenital heart defect.

CDR3 in amino acids: CASSLDSFSGNTIYF. The DNA of the CDR3 is TGTGCCAGCTCACTGGACAGTTTCTCTGGAAACACCATATATTTT. The chain is built from TRBV18 and TRBJ1-3; possibly TRBD1 for D (6 bases). The CDR3 loop spans 15 amino acids. Per the germline V gene, CDR1 is KGHSH and CDR2 is LQKENI. The V end was cut by 4 bases, the J end by 0 bases, with 10 bases between. Looking up the rest from reference TRBV18 and TRBJ1-3 gives the full variable domain: NAGVMQNPRHLVRRRGQEARLRCSPMKGHSHVYWYRQLPEEGLKFMVYLQKENIIDESGMPKERFSAEFPKEGPSILRIQQVVRGDSAAYFCASSLDSFSGNTIYFGEGSWLTVV.

J is TRBJ1-6 and V is TRBV6-5; a weak D match, TRBD1 (6 bases). This CDR3 is built from 14 residues. V was pared by 5 bases and J by 9 bases, with 14 bases between. The germline CDR1 and CDR2 sequences are MNHEY and SVGAGI. CDR3 loop: CASSLGLGGSPLHF. In DNA, the CDR3 is TGTGCCAGCAGTCTCGGGCTAGGGGGTTCACCCCTCCACTTT.

J is TRBJ2-1 and V is TRBV19, with TRBD1 matching 10 bases. The CDR3 is made up of 19 amino acids. CDR1 LNHDA and CDR2 SQIVND come from the germline V gene (reference sequence). After removal of 2 bases from V and 0 bases from J, the junction contained 10 bases not matched to a gene. The CDR3 loop is CASSIFPGTGVSSYNEQFF. CDR3 bases: TGTGCCAGTAGTATATTCCCTGGGACAGGGGTTAGCTCCTACAATGAGCAGTTCTTC.